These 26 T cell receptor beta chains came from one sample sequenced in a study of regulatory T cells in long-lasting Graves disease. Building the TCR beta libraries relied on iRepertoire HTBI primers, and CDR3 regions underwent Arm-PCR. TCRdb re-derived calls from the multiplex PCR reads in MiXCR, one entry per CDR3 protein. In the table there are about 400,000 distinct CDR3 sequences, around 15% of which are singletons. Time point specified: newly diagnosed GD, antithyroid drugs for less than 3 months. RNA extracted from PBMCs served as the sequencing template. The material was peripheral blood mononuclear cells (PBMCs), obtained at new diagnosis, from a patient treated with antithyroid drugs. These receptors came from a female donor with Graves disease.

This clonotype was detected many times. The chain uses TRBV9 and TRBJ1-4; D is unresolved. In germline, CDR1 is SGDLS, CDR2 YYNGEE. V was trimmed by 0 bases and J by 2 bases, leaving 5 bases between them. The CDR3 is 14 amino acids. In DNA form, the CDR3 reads TGTGCCAGCAGCGTAGAGGTGACTAATGAAAAACTGTTTTTT. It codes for CASSVEVTNEKLFF.

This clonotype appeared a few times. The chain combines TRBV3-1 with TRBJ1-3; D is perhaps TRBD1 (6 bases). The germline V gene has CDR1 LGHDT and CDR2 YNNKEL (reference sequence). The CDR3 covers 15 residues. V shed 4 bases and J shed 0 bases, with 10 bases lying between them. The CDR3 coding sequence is TGTGCCAGCAGCCCCGGACAGAGCTCTGGAAACACCATATATTTT. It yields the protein CASSPGQSSGNTIYF. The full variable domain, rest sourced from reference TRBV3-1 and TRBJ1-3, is DTAVSQTPKYLVTQMGNDKSIKCEQNLGHDTMYWYKQDSKKFLKIMFSYNNKELIINETVPNRFSPKSPDKAHLNLHINSLELGDSAVYFCASSPGQSSGNTIYFGEGSWLTVV.

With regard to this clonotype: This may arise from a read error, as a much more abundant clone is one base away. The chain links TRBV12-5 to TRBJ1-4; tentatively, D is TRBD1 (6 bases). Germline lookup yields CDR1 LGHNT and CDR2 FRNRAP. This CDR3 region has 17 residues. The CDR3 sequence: CASASGAGGSTNEKPFF. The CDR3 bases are TGTGCTAGTGCTTCGGGGGCAGGAGGGTCAACTAATGAAAAACCGTTTTTT. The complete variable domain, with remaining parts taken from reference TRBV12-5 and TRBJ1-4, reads DARVTQTPRHKVTEMGQEVTMRCQPILGHNTVFWYRQTMMQGLELLAYFRNRAPLDDSGMPKDRFSAEMPDATLATLKIQPSEPRDSAVYFCASASGAGGSTNEKPFFGSGTQLSVL.

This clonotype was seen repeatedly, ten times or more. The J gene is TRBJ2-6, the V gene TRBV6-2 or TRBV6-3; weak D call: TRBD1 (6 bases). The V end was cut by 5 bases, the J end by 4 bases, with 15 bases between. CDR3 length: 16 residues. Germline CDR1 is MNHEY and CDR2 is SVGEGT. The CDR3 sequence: CASSRQAFSGANVLTF. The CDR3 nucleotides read TGTGCCAGCAGTCGACAGGCCTTCTCAGGGGCCAACGTCCTGACTTTC.

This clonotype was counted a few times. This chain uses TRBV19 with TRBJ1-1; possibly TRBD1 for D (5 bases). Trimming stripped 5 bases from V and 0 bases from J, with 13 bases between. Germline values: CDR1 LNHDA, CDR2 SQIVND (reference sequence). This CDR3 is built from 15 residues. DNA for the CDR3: TGTGCCAGTAGTCCCCAGGGAGGGATGAACACTGAAGCTTTCTTT. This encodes CASSPQGGMNTEAFF.

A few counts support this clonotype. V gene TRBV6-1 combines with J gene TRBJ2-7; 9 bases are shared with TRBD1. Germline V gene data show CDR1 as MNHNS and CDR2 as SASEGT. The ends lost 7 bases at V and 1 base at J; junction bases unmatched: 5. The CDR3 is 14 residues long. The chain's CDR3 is CASMWGQGSYEQYF. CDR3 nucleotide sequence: TGTGCCAGCATGTGGGGACAGGGTTCCTACGAGCAGTACTTC.

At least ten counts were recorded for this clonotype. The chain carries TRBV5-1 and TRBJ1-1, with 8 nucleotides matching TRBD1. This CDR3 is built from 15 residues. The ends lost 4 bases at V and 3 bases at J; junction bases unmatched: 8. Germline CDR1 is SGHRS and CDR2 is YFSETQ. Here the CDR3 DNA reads TGCGCCAGCAGCGGAGGGACAGGTAAAGACACTGAAGCTTTCTTT. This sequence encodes CASSGGTGKDTEAFF.

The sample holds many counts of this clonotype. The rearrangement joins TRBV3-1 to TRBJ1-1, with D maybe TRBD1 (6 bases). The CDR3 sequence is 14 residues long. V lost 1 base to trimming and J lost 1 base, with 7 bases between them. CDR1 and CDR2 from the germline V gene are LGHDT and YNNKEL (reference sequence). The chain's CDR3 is CASSQAGQNTEAFF. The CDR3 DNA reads TGTGCCAGCAGCCAAGCGGGACAGAACACTGAAGCTTTCTTT.

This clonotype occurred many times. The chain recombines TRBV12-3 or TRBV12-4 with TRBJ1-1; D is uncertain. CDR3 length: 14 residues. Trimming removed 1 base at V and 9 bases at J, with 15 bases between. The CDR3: CASSLDRASLKAFF. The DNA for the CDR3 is TGTGCCAGCAGTTTAGACCGGGCCAGTCTAAAAGCTTTCTTT.

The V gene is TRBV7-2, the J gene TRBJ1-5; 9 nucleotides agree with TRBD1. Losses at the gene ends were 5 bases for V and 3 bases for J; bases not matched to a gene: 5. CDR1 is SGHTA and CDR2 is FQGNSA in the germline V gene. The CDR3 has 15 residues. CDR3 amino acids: CASSLRTGANQPQHF. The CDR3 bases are TGTGCCAGCAGCCTTCGGACAGGGGCCAATCAGCCCCAGCATTTT.

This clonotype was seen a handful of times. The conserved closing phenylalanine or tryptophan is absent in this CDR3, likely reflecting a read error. CDR3: CASSLAGPMETEAFL. DNA of the CDR3: TGTGCCAGCAGCTTGGCCGGCCCCATGGAGACTGAAGCTTTCCTT. This chain uses TRBV5-4 with TRBJ1-1, with D hard to call. The length of the CDR3 is 15 residues. Germline-derived CDR1 and CDR2 are SGHNT and YYREEE (reference sequence). V was trimmed by 0 bases and J by 5 bases, leaving 14 bases between them.

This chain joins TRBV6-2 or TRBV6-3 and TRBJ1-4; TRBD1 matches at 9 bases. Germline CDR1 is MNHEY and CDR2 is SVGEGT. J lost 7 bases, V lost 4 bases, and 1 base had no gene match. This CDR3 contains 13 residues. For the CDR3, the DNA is TGTGCCAGCAGTTTACAGGGGGCTGAAAAACTGTTTTTT. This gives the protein CASSLQGAEKLFF.

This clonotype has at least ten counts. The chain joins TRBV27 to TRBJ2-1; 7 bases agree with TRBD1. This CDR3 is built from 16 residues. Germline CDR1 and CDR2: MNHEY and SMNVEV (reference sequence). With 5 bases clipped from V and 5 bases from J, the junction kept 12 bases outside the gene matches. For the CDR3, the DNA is TGTGCCAGCAGTCCCCCTCGAGGGGGCCCTGACAATGAGCAGTTCTTC. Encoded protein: CASSPPRGGPDNEQFF.

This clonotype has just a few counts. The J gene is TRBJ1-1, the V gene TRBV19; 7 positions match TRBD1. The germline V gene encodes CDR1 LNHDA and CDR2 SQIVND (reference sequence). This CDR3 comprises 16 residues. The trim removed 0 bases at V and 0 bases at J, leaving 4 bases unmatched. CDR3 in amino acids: CASSIELGQLNTEAFF. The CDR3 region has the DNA TGTGCCAGTAGTATAGAGCTGGGACAGCTGAACACTGAAGCTTTCTTT.

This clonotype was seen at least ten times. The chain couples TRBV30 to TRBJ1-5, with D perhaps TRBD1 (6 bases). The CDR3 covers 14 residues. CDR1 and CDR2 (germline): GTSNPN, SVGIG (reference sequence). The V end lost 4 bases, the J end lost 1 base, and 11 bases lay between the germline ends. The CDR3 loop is CAWTGTNSNQPQHF. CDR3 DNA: TGTGCCTGGACCGGGACAAACAGCAATCAGCCCCAGCATTTT. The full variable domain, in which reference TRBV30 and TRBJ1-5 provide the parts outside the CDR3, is SQTIHQWPATLVQPVGSPLSLECTVEGTSNPNLYWYRQAAGRGLQLLFYSVGIGQISSEVPQNLSASRPQDRQFILSSKKLLLSDSGFYLCAWTGTNSNQPQHFGDGTRLSIL.

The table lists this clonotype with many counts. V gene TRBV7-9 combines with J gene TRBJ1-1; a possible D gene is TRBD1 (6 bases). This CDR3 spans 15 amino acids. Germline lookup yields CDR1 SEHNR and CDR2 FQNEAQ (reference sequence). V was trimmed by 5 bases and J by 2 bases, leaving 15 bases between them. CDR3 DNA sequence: TGTGCCAGCAGCCTTCTGGAGGGGGGTAACACTGAAGCTTTCTTT. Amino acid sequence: CASSLLEGGNTEAFF.

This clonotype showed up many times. The DNA of the CDR3 is TGTGCCAGCAGTTTGGCGGGAGGTTCGGCAGGTGAGCAGTTCTTC. This translates into CASSLAGGSAGEQFF. V is TRBV12-3 or TRBV12-4 and J is TRBJ2-1; 8 bases are shared with TRBD2. This CDR3 region has 15 residues. J gave up 9 bases and V 3 bases, and 10 bases lay outside the gene matches.

The CDR3 region is CASVISRVHNEQFF. CDR3 nucleotide sequence: TGTGCCAGTGTGATATCCCGGGTCCACAATGAGCAGTTCTTC. The rearrangement links TRBV6-2 or TRBV6-3 to TRBJ2-1, with D unresolved. Germline V CDR1 and CDR2: MNHEY, SVGEGT. This CDR3 is built from 14 residues. The V end was cut by 9 bases, the J end by 5 bases, with 17 bases between.

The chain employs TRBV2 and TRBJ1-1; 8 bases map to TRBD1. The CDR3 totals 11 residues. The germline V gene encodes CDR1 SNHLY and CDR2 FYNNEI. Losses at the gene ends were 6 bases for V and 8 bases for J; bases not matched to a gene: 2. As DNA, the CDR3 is TGTGCCAGCAGGGGGACAGGAGAAGCTTTCTTT. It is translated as CASRGTGEAFF.

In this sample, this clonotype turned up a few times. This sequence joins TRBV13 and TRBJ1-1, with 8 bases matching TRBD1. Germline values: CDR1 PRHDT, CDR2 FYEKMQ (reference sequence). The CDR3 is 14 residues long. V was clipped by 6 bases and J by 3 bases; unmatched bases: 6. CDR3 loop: CASSSRGQDTEAFF. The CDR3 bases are TGTGCCAGCAGTAGCAGGGGGCAGGACACTGAAGCTTTCTTT.

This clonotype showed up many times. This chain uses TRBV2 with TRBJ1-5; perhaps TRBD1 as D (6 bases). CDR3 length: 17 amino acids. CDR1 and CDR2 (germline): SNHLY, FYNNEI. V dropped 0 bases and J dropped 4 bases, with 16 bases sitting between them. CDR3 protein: CASSEARGHGVNQPQHF. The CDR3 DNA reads TGTGCCAGCAGTGAAGCCCGGGGGCATGGTGTAAATCAGCCCCAGCATTTT.

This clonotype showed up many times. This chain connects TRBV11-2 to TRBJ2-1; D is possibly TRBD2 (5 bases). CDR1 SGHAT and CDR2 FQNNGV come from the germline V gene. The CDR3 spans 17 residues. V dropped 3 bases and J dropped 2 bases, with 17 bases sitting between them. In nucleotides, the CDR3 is TGTGCCAGCAGCTTGACTCCGGAGATCGGGACCTACAATGAGCAGTTCTTC. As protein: CASSLTPEIGTYNEQFF. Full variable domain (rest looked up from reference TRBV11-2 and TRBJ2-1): EAGVAQSPRYKIIEKRQSVAFWCNPISGHATLYWYQQILGQGPKLLIQFQNNGVVDDSQLPKDRFSAERLKGVDSTLKIQPAKLEDSAVYLCASSLTPEIGTYNEQFFGPGTRLTVL.

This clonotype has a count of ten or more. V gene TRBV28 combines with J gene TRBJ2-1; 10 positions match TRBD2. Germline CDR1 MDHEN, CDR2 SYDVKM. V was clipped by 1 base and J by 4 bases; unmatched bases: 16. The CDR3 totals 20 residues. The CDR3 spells CASSLFPPGLAGVLYNEQFF. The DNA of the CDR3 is TGTGCCAGCAGTTTATTTCCCCCAGGTCTAGCGGGAGTGCTATACAATGAGCAGTTCTTC.

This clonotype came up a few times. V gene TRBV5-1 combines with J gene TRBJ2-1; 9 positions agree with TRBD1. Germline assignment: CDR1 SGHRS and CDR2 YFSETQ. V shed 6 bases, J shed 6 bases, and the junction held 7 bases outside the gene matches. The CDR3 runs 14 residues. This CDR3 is CASNYKTGGNEQFF. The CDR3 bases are TGCGCCAGCAACTATAAGACAGGGGGCAATGAGCAGTTCTTC.

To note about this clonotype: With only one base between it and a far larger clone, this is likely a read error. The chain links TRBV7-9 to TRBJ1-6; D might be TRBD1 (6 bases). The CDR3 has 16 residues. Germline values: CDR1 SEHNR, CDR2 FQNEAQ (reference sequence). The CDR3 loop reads CASSLSRGGNNSPPHF. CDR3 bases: TGTGCCAGCAGCTTATCAAGGGGGGGTAATAATTCACCCCCCCACTTT.

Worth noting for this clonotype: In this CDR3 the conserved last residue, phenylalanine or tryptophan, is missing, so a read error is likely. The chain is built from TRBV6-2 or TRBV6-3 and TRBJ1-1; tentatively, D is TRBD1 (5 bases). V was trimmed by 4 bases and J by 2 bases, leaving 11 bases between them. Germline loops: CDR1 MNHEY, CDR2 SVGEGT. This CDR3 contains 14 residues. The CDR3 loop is CASSLTRVNTEAFL. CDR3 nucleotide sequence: TGTGCCAGCAGTTTAACCAGGGTAAACACTGAAGCTTTCCTT.